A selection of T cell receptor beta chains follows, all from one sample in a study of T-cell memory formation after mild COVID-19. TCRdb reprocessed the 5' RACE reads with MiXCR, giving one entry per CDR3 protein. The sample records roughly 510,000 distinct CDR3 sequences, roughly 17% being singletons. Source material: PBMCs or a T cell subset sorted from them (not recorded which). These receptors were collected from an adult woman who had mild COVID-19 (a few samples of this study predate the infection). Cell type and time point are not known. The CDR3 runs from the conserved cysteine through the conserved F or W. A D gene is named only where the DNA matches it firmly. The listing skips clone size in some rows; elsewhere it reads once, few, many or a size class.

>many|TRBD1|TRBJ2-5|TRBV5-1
TGCGCCAGCAGCTTGGAGGGGGCGCGGGAGACCCAGTACTTC
CASSLEGARETQYF
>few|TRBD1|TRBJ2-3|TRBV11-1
TGTGCCAGCAGCTTAAGTCCAGGACAGGGGGCAGGAGATACGCAGTATTTT
CASSLSPGQGAGDTQYF
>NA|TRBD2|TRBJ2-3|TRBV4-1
TGCGCCAGCAGCCAAGAAAGGCTAGCGGGGGCGGTCACAGATACGCAGTATTTT
CASSQERLAGAVTDTQYF
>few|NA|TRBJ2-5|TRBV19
TGTGCCAGTGGCGGCAGGCCCGTCGGGCAAGAGACCCAGTACTTC
CASGGRPVGQETQYF
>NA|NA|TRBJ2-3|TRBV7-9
TGTGCCAGCAGCTTAAGTCAGGCGAGCACAGATACGCAGTATTTT
CASSLSQASTDTQYF
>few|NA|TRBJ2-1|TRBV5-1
TGCGCCAGCAGCTTGGCCCATACAAACAATGAGCAGTTCTTC
CASSLAHTNNEQFF
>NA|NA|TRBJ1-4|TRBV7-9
TGTGCCAGCAGCTCCGTTACCGAAAAACTGTTTTTT
CASSSVTEKLFF
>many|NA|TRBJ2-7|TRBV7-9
TGTGCCAGCAGCTTAGGACTAGTCGCCTACGAGCAGTACTTC
CASSLGLVAYEQYF
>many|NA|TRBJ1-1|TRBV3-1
TGTGCCAGCAGCGAGGGGGAACGTACTGAAGCTTTCTTT
CASSEGERTEAFF
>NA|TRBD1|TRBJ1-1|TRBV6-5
TGTGCCAGCAGCCTTAGGGGACAGGGGAACATGAACACTGAAGCTTTCTTT
CASSLRGQGNMNTEAFF
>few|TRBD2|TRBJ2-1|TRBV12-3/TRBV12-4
TGTGCCAGCACCCTAGCGGGAGGGTTATTCTTC
CASTLAGGLFF
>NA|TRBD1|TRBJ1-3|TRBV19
TGTGCCAGTATCTCACACAGGGGCGCTGGAAACACCATATATTTT
CASISHRGAGNTIYF
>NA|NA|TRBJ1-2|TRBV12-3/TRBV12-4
TGTGCCAGCAGTCCCCCGGGGCAGCCCTATGGCTACACCTTC
CASSPPGQPYGYTF
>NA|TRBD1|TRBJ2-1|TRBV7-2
TGTGCCAGCAGGCCGGGACAGGGGCGCTACAATGAGCAGTTCTTC
CASRPGQGRYNEQFF
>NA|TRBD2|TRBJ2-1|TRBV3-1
TGTGCCAGCAGCCGATTCTCGGGGGGGAAATCCTACAATGAGCAGTTCTTC
CASSRFSGGKSYNEQFF
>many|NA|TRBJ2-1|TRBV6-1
TGTGCCAGCAGTGAAGCGCCGAGTTCAGGCAATGAGCAGTTCTTC
CASSEAPSSGNEQFF
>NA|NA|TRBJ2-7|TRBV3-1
TGTGCCAGCAGCCAAGTAGCGGACGGATCTTACGAGCAGTACTTC
CASSQVADGSYEQYF
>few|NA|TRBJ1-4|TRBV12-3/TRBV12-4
TGTGCCAGCAGCCCCAAACAGGGAGGAGCTGAAAAACTGTTTTTT
CASSPKQGGAEKLFF
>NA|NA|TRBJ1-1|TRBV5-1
TGCGCCAGCAGCTTGGGGACTCAGAAGAACACTGAAGCTTTCTTT
CASSLGTQKNTEAFF
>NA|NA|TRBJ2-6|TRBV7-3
TGTGCCAGCAGCTTAAAAGGGTCAGGAGGGGCCAACGTCCTGACTTTC
CASSLKGSGGANVLTF